One and the same sample provided the 32 T cell receptor beta chains below, sequenced in a study of CD8 T cells in Susac syndrome. RNA in amounts of roughly 0.5 to 1 ug was reverse transcribed with random hexamers. Each CDR3 protein is one row after TCRdb ran MiXCR on the immunoSEQ multiplex PCR reads. Of about 180,000 distinct CDR3 sequences detected, over 90% appear once; the ten largest clones hold 0.099%. Material for sequencing was CD4+ T cells from PBMCs. The receptors here all came from a human donor with Susac syndrome.

V gene TRBV28 combines with J gene TRBJ2-3, with 7 bases that match TRBD2. The V gene's germline CDR1 is MDHEN and CDR2 SYDVKM. There are 17 residues in the CDR3. V trimming: 1 base; J trimming: 2 bases; junction bases outside the gene matches: 9. The CDR3 protein is CASSLLTRGTNTDTQYF. The CDR3 bases are TGTGCCAGCAGTTTATTGACGCGGGGGACTAACACAGATACGCAGTATTTT.

This clonotype was seen a single time. The chain employs TRBV27 and TRBJ2-3, with 9 bases lining up with TRBD1. J was trimmed by 4 bases and V by 2 bases; bases with no gene match: 7. The CDR3 covers 16 residues. The germline gives CDR1 MNHEY, CDR2 SMNVEV (reference sequence). CDR3 in DNA: TGTGCCAGCAGTTTACGGTTGGGACAGGGCTCAGATACGCAGTATTTT. Translating it yields CASSLRLGQGSDTQYF.

The rearrangement links TRBV29-1 to TRBJ2-3; TRBD2 matches at 7 bases. Germline CDR1 and CDR2: SQVTM and ANQGSEA. This CDR3 is 14 amino acids long. V shed 2 bases and J 2 bases; nucleotides not matched to a gene: 4. DNA of the CDR3: TGCAGCGTTGAATCCAGCGGGAACACAGATACGCAGTATTTT. Translation gives CSVESSGNTDTQYF.

This chain links TRBV18 with TRBJ1-2; TRBD1 aligns across 8 bases. Per germline, CDR1 KGHSH and CDR2 LQKENI. J lost 8 bases, V lost 5 bases, and 7 bases had no gene match. The CDR3 extends over 13 amino acids. CDR3 nucleotide sequence: TGTGCCAGCTCATCCCAGGGGGCTCAGGGCTACACCTTC. It specifies CASSSQGAQGYTF. Together with reference TRBV18 and TRBJ1-2, the CDR3 gives the full variable domain: NAGVMQNPRHLVRRRGQEARLRCSPMKGHSHVYWYRQLPEEGLKFMVYLQKENIIDESGMPKERFSAEFPKEGPSILRIQQVVRGDSAAYFCASSSQGAQGYTFGSGTRLTVV.

The CDR3 nucleotides read TGCAGCGTCCACGGCCGGGGGCAACCTGAAGCTTTCTTT. Translated: CSVHGRGQPEAFF. The V call is TRBV29-1, the J call TRBJ1-1; D possibly corresponds to TRBD1 (6 bases). CDR1 SQVTM and CDR2 ANQGSEA come from the germline V gene. The CDR3 length is 13 residues. V lost 6 bases to trimming and J lost 6 bases, with 17 bases between them.

The chain employs TRBV6-2 or TRBV6-3 and TRBJ2-1; D call uncertain. The CDR3 is made up of 11 amino acids. V dropped 10 bases and J dropped 7 bases, with 11 bases sitting between them. Germline CDR1 reads MNHEY; CDR2 reads SVGEGT. The CDR3 is CATTRANEQFF. In DNA form, the CDR3 reads TGTGCCACCACCCGTGCGAATGAGCAGTTCTTC.

This clonotype is a singleton in its sample. The chain couples TRBV6-5 to TRBJ2-6; D not resolved. Between the trimmed V and J ends, which lost 2 bases and 1 base, there was a span of 6 bases. This CDR3 is built from 15 residues. Looked up from germline, CDR1 is MNHEY and CDR2 is SVGAGI. The CDR3 protein is CASSYGYSGANVLTF. CDR3 DNA: TGTGCCAGCAGTTACGGCTATTCTGGGGCCAACGTCCTGACTTTC.

The chain combines TRBV6-5 with TRBJ2-7; 9 bases agree with TRBD1. After removal of 6 bases from V and 6 bases from J, the junction contained 0 bases not matched to a gene. Germline CDR1 MNHEY, CDR2 SVGAGI. CDR3 size: 11 residues. The CDR3 nucleotides are TGTGCCAGCAGACAGGGGGCCGAGCAGTACTTC. Its protein is CASRQGAEQYF.

This clonotype has just one count. This rearrangement joins TRBV5-1 to TRBJ1-2; D is undetermined. This CDR3 spans 14 amino acids. Trimming pared 2 bases from V and 3 bases from J, leaving 11 bases between. Germline V gene sequence: CDR1 SGHRS, CDR2 YFSETQ. CDR3 residues: CASSLTGNDYGYTF. The CDR3 DNA is TGCGCCAGCAGCTTAACGGGAAACGACTATGGCTACACCTTC.

The V gene is TRBV20-1, the J gene TRBJ2-1, with D uncertain. Germline V CDR1 and CDR2: DFQATT, SNEGSKA (reference sequence). Trimming pared 1 base from V and 3 bases from J, leaving 16 bases between. This CDR3 comprises 16 residues. In DNA form, the CDR3 reads TGCAGTGCTAGAGGAATTGGCGGCCCCTTCTACAATGAGCAGTTCTTC. Its translation: CSARGIGGPFYNEQFF.

This clonotype was picked up one time. CDR3 residues: CASRGTGGNTIYF. The CDR3 nucleotides read TGTGCCAGCAGGGGGACAGGAGGAAACACCATATATTTT. This chain uses TRBV2 with TRBJ1-3; 8 bases are shared with TRBD1. The CDR3 runs to 13 residues. Germline CDR1 is SNHLY and CDR2 is FYNNEI. V lost 6 bases and J lost 4; bases outside the gene matches: 2.

The chain combines TRBV3-1 with TRBJ2-7; D not resolved. This CDR3 is built from 14 residues. The germline CDR1 and CDR2 sequences are LGHDT and YNNKEL (reference sequence). Deletions cut 0 bases from V and 3 bases from J, with 9 bases between. CDR3 protein: CASSQDVGSYEQYF. The CDR3, as DNA: TGTGCCAGCAGCCAAGACGTAGGCAGCTACGAGCAGTACTTC.

This rearrangement joins TRBV18 to TRBJ2-3; no firm D call. The CDR3 is 13 amino acids. Germline V CDR1 and CDR2: KGHSH, LQKENI. Trimming shortened V by 2 bases and J by 4 bases, and 7 bases separated the two germline ends. In DNA, the CDR3 is TGTGCCAGCTCACCAACAGAGGCAGATACGCAGTATTTT. Protein: CASSPTEADTQYF.

This CDR3 reads CASSQNRHSYEQYF. CDR3 nucleotides: TGTGCCAGCAGTCAAAACAGGCACTCCTACGAGCAGTACTTC. The chain employs TRBV11-2 and TRBJ2-7, with a weak D call TRBD1 (5 bases). CDR3 size: 14 residues. Germline-derived CDR1 and CDR2 are SGHAT and FQNNGV. V was clipped by 6 bases and J by 0 bases, with 12 bases between them.

The genes are TRBV18 and TRBJ1-6, with a tentative D call TRBD1 (5 bases). V lost 0 bases, J lost 6 bases, and 9 bases lay in between. Germline CDR1 KGHSH, CDR2 LQKENI. This CDR3 region has 15 residues. The CDR3 coding sequence is TGTGCCAGCTCACCACCGGGCACAGGTAATTCACCCCTCCACTTT. Encoded protein: CASSPPGTGNSPLHF.

This chain connects TRBV9 to TRBJ1-2; TRBD1 agrees at 9 bases. Germline CDR1 reads SGDLS; CDR2 reads YYNGEE. There are 17 residues in the CDR3. Trimming took 0 bases from V and 8 from J; bases not matched to a gene: 14. The chain's CDR3 is CASSVEGTGSRHAGYTF. The CDR3 DNA reads as TGTGCCAGCAGCGTAGAAGGGACAGGGTCACGTCACGCCGGCTACACCTTC.

The V gene is TRBV4-3, the J gene TRBJ2-2, with D tentatively TRBD1 or TRBD2 (5 bases each). Germline V gives CDR1 LGHNA, CDR2 YSLEER. The CDR3 has 15 amino acids. V was trimmed by 4 bases and J by 3 bases, leaving 12 bases between them. The CDR3 is CASSLVLGDTGELFF. The CDR3 bases are TGCGCCAGCAGCCTAGTCCTGGGGGACACCGGGGAGCTGTTTTTT.

The chain combines TRBV9 with TRBJ2-5; 8 positions match TRBD2. The CDR3 length is 15 residues. Germline V gene data show CDR1 as SGDLS and CDR2 as YYNGEE. V lost 0 bases to trimming and J lost 5 bases; unmatched junction nucleotides: 6. In DNA, the CDR3 is TGTGCCAGCAGCGTAGCCCCTAGCGGGCACGAGACCCAGTACTTC. Translation gives CASSVAPSGHETQYF. The variable domain in full, with the rest retrieved from reference TRBV9 and TRBJ2-5, is DSGVTQTPKHLITATGQRVTLRCSPRSGDLSVYWYQQSLDQGLQFLIQYYNGEERAKGNILERFSAQQFPDLHSELNLSSLELGDSALYFCASSVAPSGHETQYFGPGTRLLVL.

The CDR3 DNA reads TGTGCCAGCAGCCAAGATGTGAGCGGGGGAACCTACGAGCAGTACTTC. It specifies CASSQDVSGGTYEQYF. The gene calls are TRBV3-1 and TRBJ2-7, with 8 bases identical to TRBD2. Trimming cost V 0 bases and J 2 bases; bases outside gene matches: 6. This CDR3 region has 16 residues. Germline V lookup: CDR1 LGHDT, CDR2 YNNKEL (reference sequence).

The chain has TRBV15 and TRBJ1-5; D unresolved. The germline gives CDR1 LNHNV, CDR2 YYDKDF (reference sequence). Between the trimmed V and J ends, which lost 5 bases and 11 bases, there was a span of 22 bases. The CDR3 totals 15 residues. For the CDR3, the DNA is TGTGCCACCAGCCCTCGGCGGGCAGACATGGCGGCCCAGCATTTT. Its translation is CATSPRRADMAAQHF.

This clonotype was counted once. This rearrangement joins TRBV4-1 to TRBJ2-2; D unclear. The CDR3 is made up of 14 amino acids. V gave up 0 bases and J gave up 9 bases, with 11 bases separating them. The germline CDR1 and CDR2 sequences are MGHRA and YSYEKL. The CDR3 spells CASSQDIENRELFF. CDR3 bases: TGCGCCAGCAGCCAAGATATTGAGAATCGGGAGCTGTTTTTT.

V is TRBV5-1 and J is TRBJ2-3; 8 bases agree with TRBD1. V lost 4 bases to trimming and J lost 4 bases; unmatched junction nucleotides: 8. Germline V lookup: CDR1 SGHRS, CDR2 YFSETQ. CDR3 length: 15 residues. The CDR3 DNA follows: TGCGCCAGCAGCCTTCCACAGGGGGTAGCAGATACGCAGTATTTT. It codes for CASSLPQGVADTQYF.

The CDR3 DNA is TGTGCCAGCAAGCGGACTAGCGGGAGGTATAGCGGGGAGCTGTTTTTT. Protein sequence: CASKRTSGRYSGELFF. V is TRBV27 and J is TRBJ2-2; 14 nucleotides agree with TRBD2. Germline lookup yields CDR1 MNHEY and CDR2 SMNVEV (reference sequence). Trimming took 7 bases from V and 7 from J; bases not matched to a gene: 8. The CDR3 runs 16 residues.

Only one count was recorded for this clonotype. This chain joins TRBV18 and TRBJ2-7, with a weak D call TRBD1 (6 bases). The germline CDR1 and CDR2 sequences are KGHSH and LQKENI. The CDR3 runs to 15 residues. V lost 6 bases and J 2 bases, leaving 17 bases between the germline ends. CDR3 bases: TGTGCCAGCTCCCTAGGGACAAGGTCCCCCTACGAGCAGTACTTC. Translated, it gives CASSLGTRSPYEQYF.

This chain links TRBV5-1 with TRBJ1-2; D not resolved. The CDR3 is 16 residues long. The ends were cut back, 3 bases at V and 4 bases at J, with 19 bases in the middle. The V gene's germline CDR1 is SGHRS and CDR2 YFSETQ. The CDR3 spells CASSWGDGGSAYGYTF. DNA of the CDR3: TGCGCCAGCAGCTGGGGAGATGGAGGGTCGGCCTATGGCTACACCTTC.

This clonotype was picked up one time. The gene calls are TRBV7-9 and TRBJ2-7, with D perhaps TRBD1 or TRBD2 (5 bases each). The length of the CDR3 is 13 residues. V was shortened by 2 bases and J by 7 bases, with 12 bases between the two germline ends. From germline, CDR1 is SEHNR and CDR2 FQNEAQ (reference sequence). CDR3: CASSLTEGREQYF. The CDR3 coding sequence is TGTGCCAGCAGCTTAACCGAGGGGAGAGAGCAGTACTTC.

The CDR3 DNA reads TGCGCCAGCATACGGACTAGCGGGGACGGGGGTGAGCAGTTCTTC. It is translated as CASIRTSGDGGEQFF. This chain links TRBV5-1 with TRBJ2-1; 12 bases fit TRBD2. This CDR3 comprises 15 residues. Germline assignment: CDR1 SGHRS and CDR2 YFSETQ. Unmatched junction bases numbered 10, after V lost 6 bases and J lost 9 bases. The whole variable domain, remainder taken from reference TRBV5-1 and TRBJ2-1, is KAGVTQTPRYLIKTRGQQVTLSCSPISGHRSVSWYQQTPGQGLQFLFEYFSETQRNKGNFPGRFSGRQFSNSRSEMNVSTLELGDSALYLCASIRTSGDGGEQFFGPGTRLTVL.

This chain links TRBV4-1 with TRBJ2-2, with 7 positions matching TRBD2. CDR1 MGHRA and CDR2 YSYEKL come from the germline V gene. The length of the CDR3 is 17 residues. The trim removed 4 bases at V and 0 bases at J, leaving 8 bases unmatched. CDR3 sequence reads: CASSRELAVANTGELFF. In DNA form, the CDR3 reads TGCGCCAGCAGCCGGGAGCTAGCGGTGGCGAACACCGGGGAGCTGTTTTTT.

The rearrangement links TRBV20-1 to TRBJ2-3; a weak D match, TRBD2 (5 bases). The CDR3 totals 15 residues. The ends were cut back, 6 bases at V and 2 bases at J, with 18 bases in the middle. Germline V CDR1 and CDR2: DFQATT, SNEGSKA (reference sequence). CDR3 in DNA: TGCAGTGCCCCCAACCCTAGGGAGAACACAGATACGCAGTATTTT. This encodes CSAPNPRENTDTQYF.

This sequence joins TRBV11-2 and TRBJ2-7; 9 bases are shared with TRBD2. Germline V lookup: CDR1 SGHAT, CDR2 FQNNGV. The CDR3 extends over 14 amino acids. J was trimmed by 4 bases and V by 3 bases; bases with no gene match: 4. The CDR3 DNA reads as TGTGCCAGCAGCTTCGGACTAGCGACTTACGAGCAGTACTTC. This encodes CASSFGLATYEQYF.

The chain has TRBV3-1 and TRBJ2-1, with TRBD2 matching over 9 bases. Germline V gene lookup returns CDR1 LGHDT and CDR2 YNNKEL (reference sequence). The CDR3 is 13 amino acids. V lost 2 bases to trimming and J lost 12 bases; unmatched junction nucleotides: 5. Here the CDR3 DNA reads TGTGCCAGCAGCCAACAGCGGGAGGCGACGCAGTTCTTC. It is translated as CASSQQREATQFF.

This clonotype appeared once. The chain has TRBV19 and TRBJ2-7; no reliable D call. Germline V gives CDR1 LNHDA, CDR2 SQIVND (reference sequence). Trimming stripped 1 base from V and 0 bases from J, with 13 bases between. CDR3 length: 16 amino acids. The CDR3 loop is CASSIGGRAISYEQYF. For the CDR3, the DNA is TGTGCCAGTAGTATAGGCGGCCGCGCGATCTCCTACGAGCAGTACTTC.